This TCR beta chain was documented in a study of blood T cell repertoires in COVID-19. This table comes from immunoSEQ multiplex PCR, and its TCRdb copy is limited to in-frame clones, with some not included. The sample has a few hundred thousand clones; roughly 88% are singletons. Looked up from germline, CDR1 is MNHEY and CDR2 is SVGAGI. The CDR3 totals 15 residues. On this clone: Sequence at one end of the junction differs from germline and may be a read error.

The sample taken for sequencing was peripheral blood. This TCR derives from a woman between 40 and 55 years old who had recovered from COVID-19. The J gene is TRBJ1-4, the V gene TRBV6-5; D not resolved. The CDR3 coding sequence is TGTGCCAGCAGTTACTCCCGGCGGGTGAATGAGAAACTGTTTTTT. Translated: CASSYSRRVNEKLFF.